This T cell receptor (beta chain) originates from a study of blood T cell repertoires in COVID-19 (dated by TCRdb to the early 2020s). About the full investigation: Recovered participants in ImmuneRACE Cohort 3 were defined as having two consecutive negative NP/OP PCR tests, clearance from a healthcare professional, or resolution of symptoms. The collaborator samples originated in the United States, Italy and Spain and spanned the acute and convalescent phases of COVID-19. The prospective study material was composed of cDNA or gDNA derived from T cells, B-cell-depleted T cells, or PBMCs. Deeply sampled blood TCRbeta repertoires from subjects exposed to, actively infected with, or recovered from COVID-19 were included in the dataset. A freely available public database, intended as a resource for researchers studying the immune response to SARS-CoV-2, is where the repertoires were released. Samples came from the ongoing ImmuneRACE study (first 160 participants) plus 1,254 subjects from 6 global collaborators. Nearly every sample came with metadata listing a de-identified subject ID, COVID-19 status, age in years and sex. HLA class I and class II types, where available, came from metadata supplied by the sample provider rather than from assay-based typing. Findings and caveats that apply to the study as a whole: Clinical and demographic metadata were provided uncurated, with the amount varying by source and participant.

In the prospective study, participants were roughly 18 to 95 years old, resided in about two dozen geographic areas of the United States, and were enrolled through a virtual design. To assign participants to cohorts, the prospective study relied on clinical history that participants themselves reported in a screening survey and a study questionnaire. In the prospective study, mobile phlebotomists collected whole blood, serum and a nasopharyngeal or oropharyngeal swab from each participant. Prospective study participants could optionally give additional blood draws and questionnaires over an approximately 2-month period. Before DNA extraction, prospective study blood samples were shipped either frozen or at room temperature. TCRbeta CDR3 regions were amplified from genomic DNA using the immunoSEQ Assay, a bias-controlled multiplex PCR. In the source study's methods: The number of nucleated cells in each sample was estimated by amplification of reference gene primers within the assay. To quantify the absolute abundance of each unique TCRbeta CDR3 rearrangement, sequence reads were collapsed and filtered. For each sample, productive Simpson clonality was calculated by taking the square root of Simpson's diversity index across productive rearrangements. The clones in this table, taken by TCRdb from immuneACCESS, are in-frame only. Not every clone is retained; where verified, under half of the shortfall comes from an unresolved V gene, and the cause of the rest is unknown. V and J calls and clone size are given by that table; D and trimming were obtained from the DNA. For this sample the table gives under 200,000 clones, of which about 86% were detected only once. The top ten constitute around 23% of the sample.

Turning to this clone: Its antigen specificity is not known. Per-base quality was not reported, and no clone a single base away is much larger than it.

The sequenced material came from PBMCs or T cells enriched from blood (not recorded which). The receptor comes from a woman aged 40 to 50 in a cohort exposed to, infected with or recovered from COVID-19 (not recorded which).

The nucleotides read TGTGCCCGCGGGCGGCTTAATTCACCCCTCCACTTT. It translates to CARGRLNSPLHF. The rearrangement combines TRBV2 with TRBJ1-6, with the D gene too uncertain to name. The CDR3 measures 12 amino acids from cysteine to phenylalanine. CDR3 DNA only is kept here, 36 bases in frame from base 1. The germline V gene encodes CDR1 SNHLY and CDR2 FYNNEI. V loses 11 bases of germline sequence and J loses 6 bases, and the interval between the two ends is 11 bases.